These 21 T cell receptor beta chains originate from one sample sequenced in a study of blood T cell repertoires in COVID-19 (TCRdb year 2020). Library construction relied on the immunoSEQ multiplex PCR assay. TCRdb holds this immuneACCESS table with in-frame rearrangements only. Some clones are missing; in checked studies, unresolved V genes explain under half, and the rest has no known cause. The table for this sample lists some 83,000 clones; roughly 80% of them were counted only once. The ten most abundant clones make up around 5.3% of the sample. Sequenced sample: peripheral blood. These receptors came from a man in his 60s with active or convalescent COVID-19.

This chain uses TRBV11-1 with TRBJ1-6, with D perhaps TRBD1 (5 bases). V was pared by 6 bases and J by 4 bases, with 13 bases between. CDR1 is SGHAT, CDR2 FQDESV, per germline (reference sequence). CDR3 size: 15 residues. The CDR3 sequence is CASRLDTGYNSPLHF. For the CDR3, the DNA is TGTGCCAGCAGACTCGACACAGGTTATAATTCACCCCTCCACTTT.

The chain has TRBV7-9 and TRBJ1-2; D is possibly TRBD1 (6 bases). The V gene lost 5 bases and the J gene lost 2 bases, with 6 bases spanning the gap. This CDR3 is 12 amino acids long. The V gene's germline CDR1 is SEHNR and CDR2 FQNEAQ (reference sequence). CDR3 protein: CASSQGNYGYTF. The CDR3 coding sequence is TGTGCCAGCAGCCAGGGGAACTATGGCTACACCTTC.

The chain joins TRBV2 to TRBJ1-3; unclear D gene. Germline CDR1 is SNHLY and CDR2 is FYNNEI. The CDR3 runs 16 residues. V was clipped by 5 bases and J by 0 bases, with 14 bases between them. CDR3: CASSYLLGSSGNTIYF. The CDR3, as DNA: TGTGCCAGCAGTTATCTTTTGGGCAGCTCTGGAAACACCATATATTTT.

The V call is TRBV2, the J call TRBJ2-3, with D hard to call. The CDR3 runs 11 residues. CDR1 is SNHLY and CDR2 is FYNNEI in the germline V gene. V lost 6 bases to trimming and J lost 6 bases, with 7 bases between them. The CDR3 DNA follows: TGTGCCAGCAGGGTGGCCGATACGCAGTATTTT. Encoded protein: CASRVADTQYF.

This chain uses TRBV18 with TRBJ1-1, with 8 nucleotides matching TRBD1. V was pared by 3 bases and J by 3 bases, with 0 bases of the junction left unmatched. The CDR3 sequence is 13 residues long. Germline V lookup: CDR1 KGHSH, CDR2 LQKENI. CDR3: CASSPTGDTEAFF. The DNA for the CDR3 is TGTGCCAGCTCACCGACAGGGGACACTGAAGCTTTCTTT.

The table lists this clone with a few counts. The J gene is TRBJ2-7, the V gene TRBV9, with D possibly being TRBD2 (6 bases). Trimming removed 4 bases at V and 2 bases at J, with 16 bases between. CDR3 length: 15 residues. CDR1 is SGDLS, CDR2 YYNGEE, per germline. This CDR3 reads CASSLMPGEAYEQYF. The DNA for the CDR3 is TGTGCCAGCAGCCTAATGCCGGGGGAGGCCTACGAGCAGTACTTC.

This chain links TRBV18 with TRBJ2-1; the match to TRBD2 covers 9 bases. The CDR3 totals 15 residues. Germline V gene lookup returns CDR1 KGHSH and CDR2 LQKENI. V lost 0 bases and J lost 9; bases outside the gene matches: 6. Here the CDR3 DNA reads TGTGCCAGCTCACCACCCTCGCGGGGGGGCGGTGAGCAGTTCTTC. It yields the protein CASSPPSRGGGEQFF.

The CDR3 DNA sequence: TGCAGTGCTAGGAGGGAGACCCAGTACTTC. Its translation is CSARRETQYF. This rearrangement joins TRBV20-1 to TRBJ2-5; unclear D gene. Germline lookup yields CDR1 DFQATT and CDR2 SNEGSKA (reference sequence). The CDR3 has 10 amino acids. The V and J ends lost 3 bases and 5 bases respectively, with 4 bases between them.

The V and J genes are TRBV7-9 and TRBJ1-2, with a tentative D call TRBD1 (6 bases). Germline loops: CDR1 SEHNR, CDR2 FQNEAQ (reference sequence). The V end was cut by 0 bases, the J end by 4 bases, with 15 bases between. The CDR3 consists of 16 residues. CDR3 coding DNA: TGTGCCAGCAGCTTAGCGGCGATCCAGGGGCCCTATGGCTACACCTTC. This gives the protein CASSLAAIQGPYGYTF.

The rearrangement uses TRBV7-2 and TRBJ2-5, with 8 bases lining up with TRBD2. Germline V CDR1 and CDR2: SGHTA, FQGNSA. This CDR3 has 17 amino acids. V trimming: 1 base; J trimming: 1 base; junction bases outside the gene matches: 8. The CDR3 sequence: CASSLVFAGGGQETQYF. CDR3 bases: TGTGCCAGCAGCTTAGTGTTTGCGGGGGGAGGCCAAGAGACCCAGTACTTC.

Worth noting for this clone: The junction and the germline gene differ at one end; a read error may be behind it. CDR3 loop: CASTSGTSEAQGDF. The CDR3 region has the DNA TGTGCCAGCACCTCTGGGACTAGCGAGGCCCAGGGAGACTTC. The V and J genes are TRBV6-6 and TRBJ2-7; 10 nucleotides match TRBD2. CDR1 and CDR2 (germline): MNHNY, SVGAGI (reference sequence). The CDR3 has 14 amino acids.

The chain has TRBV10-2 and TRBJ1-6; tentative D call: TRBD1 (6 bases). Trimming took 3 bases from V and 0 from J, leaving 9 bases between them. This CDR3 has 16 amino acids. Germline values: CDR1 WSHSY, CDR2 SAAADI. CDR3 region: CASSDRGGSYNSPLHF. In nucleotides, the CDR3 is TGCGCCAGCAGTGACAGGGGCGGCTCCTATAATTCACCCCTCCACTTT.

The chain uses TRBV18 and TRBJ1-2, with 7 bases matching TRBD1. V dropped 6 bases and J dropped 8; count of bases not matched to a gene: 18. This CDR3 comprises 16 residues. Germline V lookup: CDR1 KGHSH, CDR2 LQKENI. The CDR3 bases are TGTGCCAGCTCCCCGCCAGGGGGGCGTACTATGGGCGGCTACACCTTC. Its protein product is CASSPPGGRTMGGYTF.

The chain is built from TRBV9 and TRBJ1-1; TRBD1 aligns across 8 bases. V gave up 3 bases and J gave up 3 bases; unmatched junction bases: 7. The CDR3 consists of 15 residues. The germline V gene has CDR1 SGDLS and CDR2 YYNGEE. The CDR3 DNA is TGTGCCAGCAGCGAGACAGGGGAGGTCTACACTGAAGCTTTCTTT. This codes for CASSETGEVYTEAFF.

The CDR3 here is CAWSTQGHQPQHF. The DNA of the CDR3 is TGTGCCTGGAGTACACAGGGCCATCAGCCCCAGCATTTT. The chain recombines TRBV30 with TRBJ1-5, with D possibly TRBD1 on 6 matching bases. The CDR3 totals 13 residues. V was clipped by 2 bases and J by 5 bases, with 10 bases between them. The germline V gene has CDR1 GTSNPN and CDR2 SVGIG (reference sequence).

Concerning this clone itself: Other DNA variants within this sample encode the same CDR3. The chain couples TRBV12-3 or TRBV12-4 to TRBJ1-1; D is possibly TRBD1 (5 bases). The CDR3 runs to 13 residues. The V end lost 3 bases, the J end lost 5 bases, and 10 bases lay between the germline ends. CDR3 nucleotide sequence: TGTGCCAGCAGTTTGGGGGGTCGAACTGAAGCTTTCTTT. This sequence encodes CASSLGGRTEAFF.

This clone was recorded once. The chain couples TRBV6-4 to TRBJ1-2; 9 nucleotides match TRBD1. V gave up 0 bases and J gave up 7 bases; unmatched junction bases: 6. CDR3 length: 15 residues. Germline V gene lookup returns CDR1 MRHNA and CDR2 SNTAGT. CDR3 amino acids: CASSDSTDRGGGYTF. The CDR3 region has the DNA TGTGCCAGCAGTGACTCTACGGACAGGGGTGGTGGCTACACCTTC.

The chain employs TRBV6-1 and TRBJ1-1; 8 nucleotides line up with TRBD1. V shed 2 bases and J 6 bases; nucleotides not matched to a gene: 11. The CDR3 consists of 16 residues. Looked up from germline, CDR1 is MNHNS and CDR2 is SASEGT. The CDR3 region is CASSESLRAGGPEAFF. CDR3 nucleotides: TGTGCCAGCAGTGAAAGTCTTCGGGCAGGGGGCCCTGAAGCTTTCTTT.

The rearrangement uses TRBV5-8 and TRBJ1-5; D ambiguous. V was pared by 4 bases and J by 0 bases, with 8 bases between. The CDR3 consists of 14 residues. The germline V gene has CDR1 SGHTS and CDR2 YDEGEE. CDR3 loop: CASSKTYSNQPQHF. CDR3 sequence (DNA): TGTGCCAGCAGCAAAACTTATAGCAATCAGCCCCAGCATTTT. Combining the CDR3 with reference TRBV5-8 and TRBJ1-5 gives the whole variable domain EAGVTQSPTHLIKTRGQQATLRCSPISGHTSVYWYQQALGLGLQFLLWYDEGEERNRGNFPPRFSGRQFPNYSSELNVNALELEDSALYLCASSKTYSNQPQHFGDGTRLSIL.

The rearrangement links TRBV6-5 to TRBJ2-7; D call uncertain. The V end lost 8 bases, the J end lost 2 bases, and 19 bases lay between the germline ends. Germline values: CDR1 MNHEY, CDR2 SVGAGI. This CDR3 contains 15 residues. The CDR3 DNA sequence: TGTGCCAGCGTCCCACTTAGCTCCAGACCCTACGAGCAGTACTTC. It specifies CASVPLSSRPYEQYF.

This chain uses TRBV5-8 with TRBJ1-5, with D perhaps matching TRBD1 (5 bases). The CDR3 totals 15 residues. V was clipped by 4 bases and J by 3 bases, with 14 bases between them. Germline V lookup: CDR1 SGHTS, CDR2 YDEGEE. The DNA for the CDR3 is TGTGCCAGCAGCCTCTGGGGGGGGATCAATCAGCCCCAGCATTTT. Its translation: CASSLWGGINQPQHF.